This T cell receptor (beta chain) was profiled in a study of blood T cells in healthy people across ages. Findings and caveats of the study: Significant beta diversity loss was already apparent by age roughly 38, declining roughly linearly. It was the long-lived donors that had more naive CD4+ cells and higher diversity than aged donors.

With respect to this clonotype: Its specificity is unknown.

Primers used in a second PCR of roughly 6 to 11 cycles were a sample-barcoded 5' primer and a J-beta primer mix. The template-switch adaptor, which had 12 random nucleotides, put a tag on each cDNA molecule. Using its own MiXCR run on the 5' RACE reads, TCRdb lists one record per CDR3 protein. The sample has 650,000 to 800,000 distinct CDR3 sequences, roughly 44% seen once; the top ten hold around 21%. This TCR was sampled from a man in his sixties in good health. Source material: blood.

The CDR3 sequence is CASTPGGTSSYEQYF. CDR3 coding DNA: TGTGCCAGCACTCCCGGGGGGACTAGCAGCTACGAGCAGTACTTC. The chain has TRBV6-2 or TRBV6-3 and TRBJ2-7; 9 nucleotides line up with TRBD2. After removal of 7 bases from V and 3 bases from J, the junction contained 10 bases not matched to a gene. The V gene's germline CDR1 is MNHEY and CDR2 SVGEGT. The CDR3 contains 15 residues.